This TCR beta chain was identified during a study of beta chain features in type 1 diabetes. Findings of the study overall: TCRB CDR3s were moderately but significantly shorter in Type 1 diabetes patients in all four CD4+ subsets. For patients and controls alike, PCR might favor shorter templates to the same degree.

This clone was seen a handful of times. The antigen remains undetermined. Expressed TCRB transcripts were sequenced because the isolated RNA had all been reverse transcribed beforehand. Sequencing used immunoSEQ multiplex PCR; TCRdb keeps in-frame clones, though not all of them. This sample has 300,000 or so clones, with approximately 13% found just once. This CDR3 spans 13 amino acids. The germline V gene has CDR1 SEHNR and CDR2 FQNEAQ (reference sequence). V dropped 5 bases and J dropped 6 bases, with 14 bases sitting between them. This chain joins TRBV7-9 and TRBJ2-7; possible D gene TRBD2, 5 bases. This sequence originates from a woman under 30 with type 1 diabetes. Sequencing input: naive CD4+ T cells from blood. The CDR3 DNA follows: TGTGCCAGCAGCCGGTCCCCCCGGGGCGAGCAGTACTTC. This gives the protein CASSRSPRGEQYF.